A selection of T cell receptor beta chains follows, all from one sample in a study of blood T cell repertoires in COVID-19. TCRdb keeps only in-frame clones here, not all; method: immunoSEQ multiplex PCR. Of a few hundred thousand clones in the sample, around nine tenths are singletons; the top ten hold over 7.5%. Input material: peripheral blood. These TCRs come from a man aged 35-49 years who had recovered from COVID-19. Each CDR3 is given with its conserved first and last residue. The order of the fields is CDR3 protein, CDR3 DNA, D gene, clone size, CDR3 length, J gene, V gene. The D gene is left open where the match is weak. Clone size is given for some rows only: seen once, a few or many times, or a class if the clone is expanded.

CDR3 protein: CASSRGITDTQYF
CDR3 DNA: TGTGCCAGCTCCAGAGGTATCACAGATACGCAGTATTTT
D gene: .
clone size: .
CDR3 length: 13
J gene: TRBJ2-3
V gene: TRBV18

CDR3 protein: CASPSHSTSGRTSYNEQFF
CDR3 DNA: TGTGCCAGTCCCTCCCATTCGACTAGCGGGAGAACGTCCTACAATGAGCAGTTCTTC
D gene: TRBD2
clone size: .
CDR3 length: 19
J gene: TRBJ2-1
V gene: TRBV19

CDR3 protein: CASSLGFQGARDEQFF
CDR3 DNA: TGTGCCAGCAGCTTGGGGTTCCAGGGGGCGCGGGATGAGCAGTTCTTC
D gene: TRBD1
clone size: .
CDR3 length: 16
J gene: TRBJ2-1
V gene: TRBV5-8

CDR3 protein: CASSEFREETQYF
CDR3 DNA: TGTGCCAGCAGTGAATTTAGAGAAGAGACCCAGTACTTC
D gene: .
clone size: .
CDR3 length: 13
J gene: TRBJ2-5
V gene: TRBV2

CDR3 protein: CASSLVGATSGRPSDTQYF
CDR3 DNA: TGTGCCAGCAGCTTAGTGGGTGCGACTAGCGGGAGGCCCTCCGATACGCAGTATTTT
D gene: TRBD2
clone size: .
CDR3 length: 19
J gene: TRBJ2-3
V gene: TRBV7-6

CDR3 protein: CASSLVTGQGYTF
CDR3 DNA: TGTGCCAGCAGTTTAGTGACAGGCCAGGGCTACACCTTC
D gene: .
clone size: .
CDR3 length: 13
J gene: TRBJ1-2
V gene: TRBV12-3/TRBV12-4

CDR3 protein: CASRFLQGARNNEQFF
CDR3 DNA: TGTGCAAGTCGCTTTTTACAGGGGGCTCGGAACAATGAGCAGTTCTTC
D gene: .
clone size: .
CDR3 length: 16
J gene: TRBJ2-1
V gene: TRBV12-2

CDR3 protein: CASSVGRDEQFF
CDR3 DNA: TGTGCCAGCAGCGTAGGCCGGGATGAGCAGTTCTTC
D gene: .
clone size: .
CDR3 length: 12
J gene: TRBJ2-1
V gene: TRBV9

CDR3 protein: CASSIGTGGYEQYF
CDR3 DNA: TGTGCCAGTAGTATCGGGACAGGGGGTTACGAGCAGTACTTC
D gene: TRBD1
clone size: .
CDR3 length: 14
J gene: TRBJ2-7
V gene: TRBV19

CDR3 protein: CASSPRGSGADTQYF
CDR3 DNA: TGTGCCAGCAGCCCCCGGGGGTCGGGAGCAGATACGCAGTATTTT
D gene: .
clone size: .
CDR3 length: 15
J gene: TRBJ2-3
V gene: TRBV7-2

CDR3 protein: CARSLSLRRGTQYF
CDR3 DNA: TGTGCCAGAAGCTTGAGTCTCAGAAGAGGTACGCAGTATTTT
D gene: .
clone size: once
CDR3 length: 14
J gene: TRBJ2-3
V gene: TRBV5-3

CDR3 protein: CASSYSAGMDNQPQHF
CDR3 DNA: TGTGCCAGCAGTTACTCGGCGGGTATGGACAATCAGCCCCAGCATTTT
D gene: .
clone size: .
CDR3 length: 16
J gene: TRBJ1-5
V gene: TRBV6-2/TRBV6-3

CDR3 protein: CASSTDDSYQPQHF
CDR3 DNA: TGTGCCAGCAGCACTGATGATAGCTATCAGCCCCAGCATTTT
D gene: .
clone size: .
CDR3 length: 14
J gene: TRBJ1-5
V gene: TRBV6-6

CDR3 protein: CASSLAASGGWYNEQFF
CDR3 DNA: TGTGCCAGCAGCTTGGCCGCAAGCGGGGGCTGGTACAATGAGCAGTTCTTC
D gene: TRBD2
clone size: .
CDR3 length: 17
J gene: TRBJ2-1
V gene: TRBV5-4

CDR3 protein: CASSLQGSLSEQYF
CDR3 DNA: TGCGCCAGCAGCCTACAGGGGTCCCTCAGCGAGCAGTACTTC
D gene: TRBD1
clone size: .
CDR3 length: 14
J gene: TRBJ2-7
V gene: TRBV4-1

CDR3 protein: CAWSDPDTPPADTQYF
CDR3 DNA: TGTGCCTGGAGCGATCCGGACACTCCGCCAGCAGATACGCAGTATTTT
D gene: .
clone size: once
CDR3 length: 16
J gene: TRBJ2-3
V gene: TRBV30

CDR3 protein: CASSQEYSPPVF
CDR3 DNA: TGCGCCAGCAGCCAAGAGTATAGCCCGCCGGTCTTC
D gene: .
clone size: .
CDR3 length: 12
J gene: TRBJ2-1
V gene: TRBV4-3

CDR3 protein: CASSSPGRTTEAFF
CDR3 DNA: TGTGCCAGCAGTTCTCCAGGGAGGACCACTGAAGCTTTCTTT
D gene: .
clone size: .
CDR3 length: 14
J gene: TRBJ1-1
V gene: TRBV27

CDR3 protein: CASSRLAGGTYEQYF
CDR3 DNA: TGTGCCAGTAGTCGACTAGCGGGGGGCACCTACGAGCAGTACTTC
D gene: TRBD2
clone size: once
CDR3 length: 15
J gene: TRBJ2-7
V gene: TRBV19

CDR3 protein: CASAVTAGDRNIQYF
CDR3 DNA: TGTGCTAGTGCCGTTACAGCGGGAGATCGAAACATTCAGTACTTC
D gene: TRBD2
clone size: .
CDR3 length: 15
J gene: TRBJ2-4
V gene: TRBV12-5

CDR3 protein: CASKDPGGTYNEQFF
CDR3 DNA: TGTGCCAGCAAGGATCCAGGGGGGACTTACAATGAGCAGTTCTTC
D gene: .
clone size: .
CDR3 length: 15
J gene: TRBJ2-1
V gene: TRBV4-2

CDR3 protein: CAISRGRDGNQPQHF
CDR3 DNA: TGTGCCATCAGTAGAGGGAGGGATGGCAATCAGCCCCAGCATTTT
D gene: .
clone size: .
CDR3 length: 15
J gene: TRBJ1-5
V gene: TRBV10-3

CDR3 protein: CASSHQAGSVGTYEQYF
CDR3 DNA: TGTGCCAGCAGCCACCAGGCGGGGAGCGTCGGGACCTACGAGCAGTACTTC
D gene: .
clone size: .
CDR3 length: 17
J gene: TRBJ2-7
V gene: TRBV6-2/TRBV6-3

CDR3 protein: CASSTPDRIYGYTF
CDR3 DNA: TGTGCCAGTAGTACCCCCGACAGGATCTATGGCTACACCTTC
D gene: .
clone size: .
CDR3 length: 14
J gene: TRBJ1-2
V gene: TRBV19

CDR3 protein: CASSRIAGRSTDTQYF
CDR3 DNA: TGCGCCAGCAGCCGTATAGCGGGAAGATCCACAGATACGCAGTATTTT
D gene: TRBD2
clone size: .
CDR3 length: 16
J gene: TRBJ2-3
V gene: TRBV5-1

CDR3 protein: CASSYPGQGNYGYTF
CDR3 DNA: TGTGCCAGCAGTTACCCCGGACAGGGGAACTATGGCTACACCTTC
D gene: TRBD1
clone size: .
CDR3 length: 15
J gene: TRBJ1-2
V gene: TRBV6-6

CDR3 protein: CASSPLDGEAFF
CDR3 DNA: TGTGCCAGCAGCCCCCTAGACGGTGAAGCTTTCTTT
D gene: .
clone size: once
CDR3 length: 12
J gene: TRBJ1-1
V gene: TRBV5-5

CDR3 protein: CASSLPPGELFF
CDR3 DNA: TGTGCCAGTAGCCTCCCCCCCGGGGAGCTGTTTTTT
D gene: .
clone size: .
CDR3 length: 12
J gene: TRBJ2-2
V gene: TRBV19

CDR3 protein: CASSYPDRDYYGYTF
CDR3 DNA: TGTGCCAGCAGTTACCCGGACAGGGATTACTATGGCTACACCTTC
D gene: TRBD1
clone size: .
CDR3 length: 15
J gene: TRBJ1-2
V gene: TRBV6-2/TRBV6-3

CDR3 protein: CATSRDYSNQPQHF
CDR3 DNA: TGTGCCACCAGCAGAGATTATTCGAATCAGCCCCAGCATTTT
D gene: .
clone size: once
CDR3 length: 14
J gene: TRBJ1-5
V gene: TRBV15

CDR3 protein: CASSPTGNVPSGANVLTF
CDR3 DNA: TGCGCCAGCAGTCCGACAGGGAACGTACCCTCTGGGGCCAACGTCCTGACTTTC
D gene: TRBD1
clone size: .
CDR3 length: 18
J gene: TRBJ2-6
V gene: TRBV5-1

CDR3 protein: CAWSYYPGVYEQYF
CDR3 DNA: TGTGCCTGGAGTTACTATCCAGGGGTCTACGAGCAGTACTTC
D gene: .
clone size: .
CDR3 length: 14
J gene: TRBJ2-7
V gene: TRBV30

CDR3 protein: CATRDGGNTEAFF
CDR3 DNA: TGTGCCACCAGAGACGGGGGGAACACTGAAGCTTTCTTT
D gene: .
clone size: .
CDR3 length: 13
J gene: TRBJ1-1
V gene: TRBV27

CDR3 protein: CASRAFLQPSQGTQYF
CDR3 DNA: TGTGCCAGCAGGGCCTTTTTACAGCCCTCCCAGGGTACGCAGTATTTT
D gene: .
clone size: .
CDR3 length: 16
J gene: TRBJ2-3
V gene: TRBV7-2

CDR3 protein: CASGPGSEQFF
CDR3 DNA: TGTGCCAGCGGACCCGGGAGTGAGCAGTTCTTC
D gene: .
clone size: .
CDR3 length: 11
J gene: TRBJ2-1
V gene: TRBV27

CDR3 protein: CAISGGQGIEAFF
CDR3 DNA: TGTGCCATCAGTGGGGGACAGGGAATTGAAGCTTTCTTT
D gene: TRBD1
clone size: .
CDR3 length: 13
J gene: TRBJ1-1
V gene: TRBV10-3

CDR3 protein: CASSPGREKTYEQYF
CDR3 DNA: TGTGCCAGCAGCCCGGGGCGGGAGAAGACCTACGAGCAGTACTTC
D gene: TRBD2
clone size: .
CDR3 length: 15
J gene: TRBJ2-7
V gene: TRBV3-1/TRBV3-2

CDR3 protein: CSASRGIGNYGYTF
CDR3 DNA: TGCAGTGCTAGTCGGGGGATCGGGAACTATGGCTACACCTTC
D gene: .
clone size: .
CDR3 length: 14
J gene: TRBJ1-2
V gene: TRBV20-1

CDR3 protein: CASRPDNRVGYTF
CDR3 DNA: TGTGCCAGCAGGCCCGACAACAGGGTTGGCTACACCTTC
D gene: .
clone size: once
CDR3 length: 13
J gene: TRBJ1-2
V gene: TRBV28

CDR3 protein: CASSRGVTDSPLHF
CDR3 DNA: TGTGCCAGCAGCCGGGGGGTGACGGATTCACCCCTCCACTTT
D gene: .
clone size: .
CDR3 length: 14
J gene: TRBJ1-6
V gene: TRBV11-2

CDR3 protein: CASSPRARFLETQYF
CDR3 DNA: TGTGCCAGCAGCCCCAGGGCCCGCTTTTTAGAGACCCAGTACTTC
D gene: .
clone size: .
CDR3 length: 15
J gene: TRBJ2-5
V gene: TRBV7-6

CDR3 protein: CASSENSGQGRHEQYF
CDR3 DNA: TGTGCCAGCAGTGAAAACTCGGGACAGGGGAGGCACGAGCAGTACTTC
D gene: TRBD1
clone size: .
CDR3 length: 16
J gene: TRBJ2-7
V gene: TRBV6-1

CDR3 protein: CASSSATSGRYTGELFF
CDR3 DNA: TGTGCCAGCAGCTCAGCGACTAGCGGGAGGTATACCGGGGAGCTGTTTTTT
D gene: TRBD2
clone size: few
CDR3 length: 17
J gene: TRBJ2-2
V gene: TRBV7-9

CDR3 protein: CAVGRRQGKREQYF
CDR3 DNA: TGTGCCGTGGGACGACGCCAGGGGAAGAGGGAGCAGTACTTC
D gene: .
clone size: .
CDR3 length: 14
J gene: TRBJ2-7
V gene: TRBV6-5

CDR3 protein: CASSFSGGSADTQYF
CDR3 DNA: TGTGCCAGCAGCTTTAGCGGGGGGTCAGCAGATACGCAGTATTTT
D gene: TRBD2
clone size: .
CDR3 length: 15
J gene: TRBJ2-3
V gene: TRBV7-2

CDR3 protein: CASNPKGQGTNYGYTF
CDR3 DNA: TGTGCCAGTAACCCGAAAGGACAGGGGACTAACTATGGCTACACCTTC
D gene: TRBD1
clone size: .
CDR3 length: 16
J gene: TRBJ1-2
V gene: TRBV19

CDR3 protein: CASSSRQAFPYEQYF
CDR3 DNA: TGTGCCAGCAGCTCGAGACAGGCCTTCCCCTACGAGCAGTACTTC
D gene: .
clone size: .
CDR3 length: 15
J gene: TRBJ2-7
V gene: TRBV7-9

CDR3 protein: CASSPTHRYYGYTF
CDR3 DNA: TGTGCCAGCAGCCCAACCCACAGGTACTATGGCTACACCTTC
D gene: .
clone size: .
CDR3 length: 14
J gene: TRBJ1-2
V gene: TRBV3-1/TRBV3-2

CDR3 protein: CASSGTSKIDTQYF
CDR3 DNA: TGTGCCAGTTCCGGGACTAGCAAAATAGATACGCAGTATTTT
D gene: TRBD2
clone size: .
CDR3 length: 14
J gene: TRBJ2-3
V gene: TRBV10-3

CDR3 protein: CASSSDWGAYEQYF
CDR3 DNA: TGTGCCAGCAGTTCTGATTGGGGGGCCTACGAGCAGTACTTC
D gene: .
clone size: .
CDR3 length: 14
J gene: TRBJ2-7
V gene: TRBV27

CDR3 protein: CASSRRIGGYGYTF
CDR3 DNA: TGTGCCAGTAGTAGACGGATAGGGGGATATGGCTACACCTTC
D gene: .
clone size: .
CDR3 length: 14
J gene: TRBJ1-2
V gene: TRBV19

CDR3 protein: CASSTGTDYGYTF
CDR3 DNA: TGTGCCAGTAGCACCGGGACAGACTATGGCTACACCTTC
D gene: TRBD1
clone size: .
CDR3 length: 13
J gene: TRBJ1-2
V gene: TRBV19

CDR3 protein: CASSYSEETQYF
CDR3 DNA: TGTGCCAGCAGTTACTCCGAGGAGACCCAGTACTTC
D gene: .
clone size: .
CDR3 length: 12
J gene: TRBJ2-5
V gene: TRBV6-5

CDR3 protein: CASRERSGAFF
CDR3 DNA: TGTGCCAGCAGAGAGCGAAGTGGGGCTTTCTTT
D gene: .
clone size: few
CDR3 length: 11
J gene: TRBJ1-1
V gene: TRBV25-1

CDR3 protein: CASSLGSLEVNEQFF
CDR3 DNA: TGCGCCAGCAGCTTGGGTAGCCTGGAAGTTAATGAGCAGTTCTTC
D gene: .
clone size: .
CDR3 length: 15
J gene: TRBJ2-1
V gene: TRBV5-1

CDR3 protein: CASSEGTGHSGANVLTF
CDR3 DNA: TGTGCCAGTAGTGAGGGGACAGGACACTCTGGGGCCAACGTCCTGACTTTC
D gene: TRBD1
clone size: once
CDR3 length: 17
J gene: TRBJ2-6
V gene: TRBV19

CDR3 protein: CASSLTSGGTLSSYEQYF
CDR3 DNA: TGCGCCAGCAGCTTGACTAGCGGGGGGACCCTAAGCTCCTACGAGCAGTACTTC
D gene: TRBD2
clone size: .
CDR3 length: 18
J gene: TRBJ2-7
V gene: TRBV5-1

CDR3 protein: CASSIGVTGPKGTQYF
CDR3 DNA: TGTGCCAGTAGTATTGGGGTGACAGGTCCTAAGGGGACCCAGTACTTC
D gene: .
clone size: .
CDR3 length: 16
J gene: TRBJ2-5
V gene: TRBV19

CDR3 protein: CASTLQTQGNTEAFF
CDR3 DNA: TGCGCCAGCACCCTACAAACACAGGGGAACACTGAAGCTTTCTTT
D gene: .
clone size: .
CDR3 length: 15
J gene: TRBJ1-1
V gene: TRBV5-1

CDR3 protein: CASSARQTGAVYEQFF
CDR3 DNA: TGTGCCAGCAGTGCGAGACAGACAGGGGCAGTCTATGAGCAGTTCTTC
D gene: TRBD1
clone size: .
CDR3 length: 16
J gene: TRBJ2-1
V gene: TRBV6-1